This T cell receptor (beta chain) was observed in a study of T cell clones after liver transplantation. Method: immunoSEQ multiplex PCR; TCRdb's copy keeps in-frame clones and lacks some. The table records 70,000 or so clones, more than 90% of them present only once. V dropped 1 base and J dropped 5; count of bases not matched to a gene: 11. CDR1 and CDR2 from the germline V gene are SGHTA and FQGNSA. The CDR3 has 19 amino acids. Sequencing was performed on CD4+ T cells from blood, taken before liver transplant. The chain couples TRBV7-2 to TRBJ2-3; 14 nucleotides align to TRBD2. This clonotype originated in a human donor who received a liver transplant. The CDR3 DNA is TGTGCCAGCAGCTTAGAAGGGTCCAGACTAGCGGGAGGGTTAGATACGCAGTATTTT. Amino acid sequence: CASSLEGSRLAGGLDTQYF. The whole variable domain, filled in from reference TRBV7-2 and TRBJ2-3, reads GAGVSQSPSNKVTEKGKDVELRCDPISGHTALYWYRQSLGQGLEFLIYFQGNSAPDKSGLPSDRFSAERTGGSVSTLTIQRTQQEDSAVYLCASSLEGSRLAGGLDTQYFGPGTRLTVL.